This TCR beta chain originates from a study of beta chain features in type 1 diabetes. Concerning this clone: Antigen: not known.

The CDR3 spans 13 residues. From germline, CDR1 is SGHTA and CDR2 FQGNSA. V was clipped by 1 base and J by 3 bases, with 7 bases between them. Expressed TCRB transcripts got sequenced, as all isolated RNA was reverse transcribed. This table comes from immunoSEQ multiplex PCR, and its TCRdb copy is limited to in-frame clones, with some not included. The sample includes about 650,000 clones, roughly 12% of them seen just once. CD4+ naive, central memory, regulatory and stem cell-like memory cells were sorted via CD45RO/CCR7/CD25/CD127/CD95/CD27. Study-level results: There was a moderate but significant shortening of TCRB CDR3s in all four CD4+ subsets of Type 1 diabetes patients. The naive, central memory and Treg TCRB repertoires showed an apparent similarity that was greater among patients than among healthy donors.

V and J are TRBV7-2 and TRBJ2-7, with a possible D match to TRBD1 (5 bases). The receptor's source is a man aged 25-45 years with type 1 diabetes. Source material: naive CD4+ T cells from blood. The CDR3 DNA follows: TGTGCCAGCAGCTTAGGGGGCCTCTACGAGCAGTACTTC. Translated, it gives CASSLGGLYEQYF.